The entry below describes one T cell receptor beta chain. The antigen this receptor binds is unknown. The junction does not match germline at one end; this may be a read error. This specimen belongs to a study of T cell responses to AZD1222 COVID-19 vaccine (dated by TCRdb to the early 2020s). Regarding the complete study: AZD1222 recipients given second doses at about 4 weeks or at about 12 weeks were pooled, since spike-specific TCR depth and breadth were not found to differ between the two schedules. TCR sequencing covered more than 230 trial participants: about 210 given two doses of AZD1222 and some 25 given two doses of MenACWY control vaccine. Enrollment into the trials was organized by age into subgroups of 18-55, 56-69 and 70-plus years, and those subgroups contained roughly 150, 30 and 60 TCR-sequenced participants, respectively.

In light of the paper, this sample's time point label describes: baseline before first vaccination. The vaccinee samples were drawn from two UK trials, COV001 and COV002, one of which was a single-blind randomized controlled phase 2/3 trial testing AZD1222 (ChAdOx1 nCoV-19) in healthy adults. For TCRbeta chain sequencing, PBMC samples from trial participants were taken at day 0 and at day 28 after the second dose. The CDR3 regions of human TCRbeta chains were analyzed by immunosequencing. As for the original processing: Repertoire TCRs were matched against a reference library of SARS-CoV-2-specific TCRs generated with the MIRA antigen-specificity platform. Breadth was defined as the fraction of unique TCRs that were SARS-CoV-2-associated, and depth was defined as the fraction of total T cells that were SARS-CoV-2-associated. Using the MIRA data, every spike-specific TCR was mapped to the spike region that the TCR reacted to and assigned to either a CD4 or a CD8 class. Log10-transformed breadth and depth values were compared by one-way ANOVA with Sidak's multiple comparisons tests. TCRdb retrieved this table from immuneACCESS and kept in-frame rearrangements only. Not all clones are present; in checked studies, unresolved V genes account for under half, and no reason is known for the remainder. V and J calls and clone size come straight from that table; D and trimming were deduced from the DNA. The sample contains about 53,000 clones, approximately 88% of them found a single time. The ten largest clones represent about a quarter of the sample.

What the research found in general, with its limitations: The 56-69-year group was small, and its depth increase did not reach significance, likely because of low power. Because no day 14 peak-response samples were available, repertoires were characterized only after the peak T cell response. A significant rise in spike-specific TCR breadth and depth was observed after two AZD1222 doses relative to day 0 and relative to MenACWY recipients. Conclusions about previously exposed vaccinees were limited because only 6 or 7 AZD1222 recipients were SARS-CoV-2 seropositive at baseline. The whole spike protein was spanned by vaccine-associated CD4 TCRs, and dominant responses were seen in regions 160-218 and 743-854. Participants were mostly white British and included more females than males, and it was suggested by the authors that clonal diversity may have been underestimated. Epitopes outside the regions mutated in the B.1.351 and B.1.1.7 variants were reportedly recognized by nearly half of the unique spike-specific TCRs.

The CDR3, from cysteine to phenylalanine, totals 13 residues. The kept DNA is CDR3 alone, 39 bases in frame from the first base. The germline V gene specifies SQVTM as CDR1 and ANQGSEA as CDR2. This chain is built from TRBV29-1 and TRBJ1-1, with the D segment identity uncertain. The input for sequencing was peripheral blood, taken on day 0 of AZD1222 vaccination. This clonotype was sampled from an adult in good health. The DNA reads as follows: TGCAGCGTGGAAGTAGGGCAGGACACTGAAGCTTTCTTT. This encodes CSVEVGQDTEAFF.